This T cell receptor beta chain was captured by sequencing in a study of blood T cell repertoires in COVID-19. The wider study: The analysed material was cDNA or gDNA that came from T cells, B-cell-depleted T cells, or PBMCs.

The CDR3 consists of 18 residues. V was pared by 4 bases and J by 6 bases, with 12 bases of the junction left unmatched. Per the germline V gene, CDR1 is SGHTA and CDR2 is FQGNSA. Profiling relied on immunoSEQ multiplex PCR, and the TCRdb table lists in-frame clones only, not all of them. The sample shows 200,000 or so clones, 70% to 90% of them seen only once. This clonotype was sampled from a human donor with active or convalescent COVID-19. The donor label of this sample is uncertain. V gene TRBV7-2 combines with J gene TRBJ2-7; 16 bases map to TRBD2. Sequencing input: peripheral blood. This chain's CDR3 is CASSYIAGTSGGAAEQYF. The CDR3 DNA sequence: TGTGCCAGCAGCTATATCGCCGGGACTAGCGGGGGGGCCGCCGAGCAGTACTTC.